This T cell receptor beta chain was obtained from a study of T cells in Graves' hyperthyroidism and ophthalmopathy. Clinical symptoms, serum thyroxine, TRAb, thyroid ultrasound and orbital computed tomography informed diagnoses. Template material for amplifying TCR beta CDR3 regions consisted of RNA transcripts. An initial round of RT-PCR targeting the TCR CDR3 relied on the HTBI primer set. TCRdb reanalysed the multiplex PCR reads using MiXCR and keeps one entry per CDR3 protein. The sample records fewer than 650,000 distinct CDR3 sequences, approximately 48% being singletons. This clonotype has ten or more counts. The V end was cut by 7 bases, the J end by 3 bases, with 12 bases between. This CDR3 is built from 13 residues. Germline V gene lookup returns CDR1 SNHLY and CDR2 FYNNEI.

V gene TRBV2 combines with J gene TRBJ1-1; maybe TRBD1 (5 bases). The sequenced sample was peripheral blood or thyroid tissue (not recorded which). This sequence was found in an adult woman with Graves' disease, either hyperthyroidism or ophthalmopathy (not recorded which). Written as DNA, the CDR3 is TGTGCCAGCACGGTTGGGGGAGACACTGAAGCTTTCTTT. Translated: CASTVGGDTEAFF.